This paragraph reports one T cell receptor beta chain. Sequenced by immunoSEQ multiplex PCR; TCRdb stores in-frame clones only, minus some. The sample carries around 300,000 clones, around four fifths recorded once. The CDR3 has 14 amino acids. The junction had 5 bases not matched to a gene; V was cut back by 4 bases and J by 3 bases. CDR1 and CDR2 (germline): LGHDT, YNNKEL (reference sequence). These data are taken from a study of blood T cell repertoires in COVID-19. Background on the study: The origin of the acute and convalescent COVID-19 samples was the United States, Italy and Spain.

The V call is TRBV3-1 (or the pseudogene TRBV3-2), the J call TRBJ2-7; 8 bases line up with TRBD2. The receptor's source is a woman aged 45-65 years with active or convalescent COVID-19. Sequenced sample: peripheral blood. Here the CDR3 reads CASSLGLGSYEQYF. The DNA of the CDR3 is TGTGCCAGCAGCCTGGGACTAGGAAGCTACGAGCAGTACTTC.